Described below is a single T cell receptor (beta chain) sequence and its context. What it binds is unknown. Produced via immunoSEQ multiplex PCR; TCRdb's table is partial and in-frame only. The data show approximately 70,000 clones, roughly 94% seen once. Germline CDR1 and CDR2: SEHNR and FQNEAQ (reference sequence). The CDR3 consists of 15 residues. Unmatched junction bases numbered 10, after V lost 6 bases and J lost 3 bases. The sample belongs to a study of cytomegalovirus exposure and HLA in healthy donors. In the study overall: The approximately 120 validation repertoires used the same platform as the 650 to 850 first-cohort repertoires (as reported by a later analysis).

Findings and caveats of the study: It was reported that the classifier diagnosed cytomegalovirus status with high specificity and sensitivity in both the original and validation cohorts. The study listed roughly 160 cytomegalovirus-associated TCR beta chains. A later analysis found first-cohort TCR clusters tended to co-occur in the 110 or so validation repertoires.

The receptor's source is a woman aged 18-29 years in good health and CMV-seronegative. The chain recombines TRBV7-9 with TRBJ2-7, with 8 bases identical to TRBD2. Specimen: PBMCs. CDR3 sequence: CASRSGGGGVYEQYF. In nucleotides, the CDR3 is TGTGCCAGCAGATCCGGGGGGGGAGGAGTCTACGAGCAGTACTTC.